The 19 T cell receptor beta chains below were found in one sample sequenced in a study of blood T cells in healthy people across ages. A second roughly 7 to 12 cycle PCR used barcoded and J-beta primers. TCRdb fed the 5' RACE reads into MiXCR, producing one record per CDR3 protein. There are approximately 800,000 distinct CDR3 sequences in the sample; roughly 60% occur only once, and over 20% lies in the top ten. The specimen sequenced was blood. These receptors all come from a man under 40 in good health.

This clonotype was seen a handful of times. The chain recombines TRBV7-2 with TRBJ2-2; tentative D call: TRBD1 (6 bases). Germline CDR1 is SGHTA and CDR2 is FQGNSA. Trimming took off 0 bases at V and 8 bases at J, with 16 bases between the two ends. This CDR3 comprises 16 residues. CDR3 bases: TGTGCCAGCAGCTTAGCTGCACAGGGTATGGCTGGGGAGCTGTTTTTT. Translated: CASSLAAQGMAGELFF.

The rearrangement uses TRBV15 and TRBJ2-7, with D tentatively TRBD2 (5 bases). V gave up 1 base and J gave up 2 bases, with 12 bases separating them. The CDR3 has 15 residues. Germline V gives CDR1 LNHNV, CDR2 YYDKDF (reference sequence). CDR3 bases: TGTGCCACCAGCAGAGGGGCCGGGAACGCCTACGAGCAGTACTTC. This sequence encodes CATSRGAGNAYEQYF. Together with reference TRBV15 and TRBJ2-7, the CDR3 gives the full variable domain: DAMVIQNPRYQVTQFGKPVTLSCSQTLNHNVMYWYQQKSSQAPKLLFHYYDKDFNNEADTPDNFQSRRPNTSFCFLDIRSPGLGDTAMYLCATSRGAGNAYEQYFGPGTRLTVT.

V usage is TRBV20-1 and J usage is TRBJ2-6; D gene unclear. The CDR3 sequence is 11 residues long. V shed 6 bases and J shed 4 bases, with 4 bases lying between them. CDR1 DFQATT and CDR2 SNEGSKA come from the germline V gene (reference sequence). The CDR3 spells CSAWGANVLTF. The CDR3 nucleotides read TGCAGTGCGTGGGGGGCCAACGTCCTGACTTTC.

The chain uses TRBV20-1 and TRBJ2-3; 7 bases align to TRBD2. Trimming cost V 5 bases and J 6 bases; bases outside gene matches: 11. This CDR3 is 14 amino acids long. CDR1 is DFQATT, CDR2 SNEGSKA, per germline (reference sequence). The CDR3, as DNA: TGCAGTGCTTACCCCGGGACTACCGGGGATACGCAGTATTTT. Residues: CSAYPGTTGDTQYF.

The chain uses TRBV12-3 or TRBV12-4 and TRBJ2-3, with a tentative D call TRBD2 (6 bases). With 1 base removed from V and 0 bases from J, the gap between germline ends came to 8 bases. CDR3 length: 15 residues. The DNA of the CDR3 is TGTGCCAGCAGTTTAGAGGGACTCAGCACAGATACGCAGTATTTT. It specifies CASSLEGLSTDTQYF.

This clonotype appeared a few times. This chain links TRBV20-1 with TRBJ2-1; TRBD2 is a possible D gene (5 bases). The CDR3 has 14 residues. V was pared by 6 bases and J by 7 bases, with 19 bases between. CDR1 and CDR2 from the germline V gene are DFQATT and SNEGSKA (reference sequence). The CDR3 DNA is TGCAGTGCCGGGAAGGCTCCCTCTAGAAATGAGCAGTTCTTC. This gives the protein CSAGKAPSRNEQFF.

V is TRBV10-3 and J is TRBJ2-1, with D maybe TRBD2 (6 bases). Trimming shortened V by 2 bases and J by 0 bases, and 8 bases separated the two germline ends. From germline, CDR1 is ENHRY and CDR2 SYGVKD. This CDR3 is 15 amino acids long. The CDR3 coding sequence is TGTGCCATCAGTGAGCGGGGGAGCTCCTACAATGAGCAGTTCTTC. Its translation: CAISERGSSYNEQFF.

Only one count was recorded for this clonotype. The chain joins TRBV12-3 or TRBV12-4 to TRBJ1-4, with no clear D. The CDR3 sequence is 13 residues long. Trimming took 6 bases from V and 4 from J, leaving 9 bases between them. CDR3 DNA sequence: TGTGCCAGCAGCCCCCTTTTTAATGAAAAACTGTTTTTT. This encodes CASSPLFNEKLFF.

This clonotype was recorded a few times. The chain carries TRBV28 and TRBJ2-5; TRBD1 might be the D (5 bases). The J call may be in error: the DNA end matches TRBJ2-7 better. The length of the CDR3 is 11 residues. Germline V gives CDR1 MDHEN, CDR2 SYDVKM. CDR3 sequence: CATHLRGEQYF. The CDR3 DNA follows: TGTGCCACCCACCTAAGGGGCGAGCAGTACTTC.

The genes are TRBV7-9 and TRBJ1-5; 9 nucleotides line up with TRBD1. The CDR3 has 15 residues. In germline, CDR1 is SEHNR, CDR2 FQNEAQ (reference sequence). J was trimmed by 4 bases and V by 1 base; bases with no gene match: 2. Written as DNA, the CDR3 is TGTGCCAGCAGCTTAGGGACAGGGGTAAATCAGCCCCAGCATTTT. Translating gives CASSLGTGVNQPQHF.

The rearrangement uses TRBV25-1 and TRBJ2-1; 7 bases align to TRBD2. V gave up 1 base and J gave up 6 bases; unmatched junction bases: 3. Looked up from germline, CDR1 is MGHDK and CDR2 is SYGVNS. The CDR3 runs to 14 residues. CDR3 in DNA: TGTGCCAGCAGTGAATTAGGGACTACCAATGAGCAGTTCTTC. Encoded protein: CASSELGTTNEQFF.

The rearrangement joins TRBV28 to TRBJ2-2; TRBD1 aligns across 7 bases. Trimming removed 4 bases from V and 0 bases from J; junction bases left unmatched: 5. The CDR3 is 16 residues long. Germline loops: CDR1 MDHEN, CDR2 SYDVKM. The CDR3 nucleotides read TGTGCCAGCAGTTCCAACAGGGGTTCGAACACCGGGGAGCTGTTTTTT. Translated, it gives CASSSNRGSNTGELFF.

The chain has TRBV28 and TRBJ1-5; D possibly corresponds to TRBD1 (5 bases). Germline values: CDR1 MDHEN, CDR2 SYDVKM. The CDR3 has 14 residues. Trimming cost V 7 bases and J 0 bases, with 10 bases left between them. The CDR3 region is CASITGSSNQPQHF. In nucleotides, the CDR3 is TGTGCCAGCATTACAGGTTCTAGCAATCAGCCCCAGCATTTT.

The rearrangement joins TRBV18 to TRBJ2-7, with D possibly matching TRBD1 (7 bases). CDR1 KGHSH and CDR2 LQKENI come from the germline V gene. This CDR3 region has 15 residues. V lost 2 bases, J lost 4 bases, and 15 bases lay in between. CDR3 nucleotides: TGTGCCAGCTCACCATGGAGGGGGCTTGGGTACGAGCAGTACTTC. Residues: CASSPWRGLGYEQYF.

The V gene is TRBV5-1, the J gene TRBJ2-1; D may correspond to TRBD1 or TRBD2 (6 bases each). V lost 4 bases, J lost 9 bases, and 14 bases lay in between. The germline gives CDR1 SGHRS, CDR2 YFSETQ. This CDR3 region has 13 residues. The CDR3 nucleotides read TGCGCCAGCAGCGCGGCAGGGGAGGCTGAGCAGTTCTTC. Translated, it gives CASSAAGEAEQFF. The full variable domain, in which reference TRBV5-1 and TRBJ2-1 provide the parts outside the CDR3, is KAGVTQTPRYLIKTRGQQVTLSCSPISGHRSVSWYQQTPGQGLQFLFEYFSETQRNKGNFPGRFSGRQFSNSRSEMNVSTLELGDSALYLCASSAAGEAEQFFGPGTRLTVL.

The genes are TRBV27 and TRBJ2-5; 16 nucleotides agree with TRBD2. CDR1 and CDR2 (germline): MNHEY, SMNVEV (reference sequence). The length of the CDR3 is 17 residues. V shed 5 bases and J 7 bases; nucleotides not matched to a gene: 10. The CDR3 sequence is CASSRAGTSGGAGTQYF. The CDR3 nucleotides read TGTGCCAGCAGTCGGGCGGGGACTAGCGGGGGGGCTGGGACCCAGTACTTC.

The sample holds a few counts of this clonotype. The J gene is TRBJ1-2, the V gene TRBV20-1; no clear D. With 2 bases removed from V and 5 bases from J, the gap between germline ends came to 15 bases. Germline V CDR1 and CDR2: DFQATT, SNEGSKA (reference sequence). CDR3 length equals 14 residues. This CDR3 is CSARHGTGQYGYTF. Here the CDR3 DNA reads TGCAGTGCTAGACATGGCACCGGGCAATATGGCTACACCTTC.

The CDR3 is CATSRGEQYNQPQHF. The CDR3, as DNA: TGTGCCACCAGCAGGGGGGAACAGTACAATCAGCCCCAGCATTTT. The rearrangement uses TRBV15 and TRBJ1-5, with a weak D call TRBD1 (5 bases). V was cut by 3 bases and J by 3 bases, with 12 bases left in between. Germline CDR1 is LNHNV and CDR2 is YYDKDF (reference sequence). CDR3 length: 15 amino acids.

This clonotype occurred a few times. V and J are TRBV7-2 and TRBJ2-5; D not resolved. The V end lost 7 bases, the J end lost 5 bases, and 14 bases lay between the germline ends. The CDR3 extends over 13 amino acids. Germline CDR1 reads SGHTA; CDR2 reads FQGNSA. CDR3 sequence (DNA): TGTGCCAGCAAGAACCCCGCGGTCGAGACCCAGTACTTC. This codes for CASKNPAVETQYF.